The clone carrying this T cell receptor beta chain was seen only a few times. This entry comes from a study of T cells after somatic rescue of genetic block. J lost 5 bases, V lost 2 bases, and 4 bases had no gene match. The germline CDR1 and CDR2 sequences are SEHNR and FQNEAQ (reference sequence). The CDR3 consists of 16 residues. Assay: immunoSEQ multiplex PCR; the TCRdb copy retains only in-frame clones and omits some. The sample carries 60,000 to 75,000 clones, 90% to 95% recorded once. Specimen: peripheral blood mononuclear cells (PBMCs). The J gene is TRBJ2-1, the V gene TRBV7-9; 12 nucleotides match TRBD2. This TCR was recovered from a man between 35 and 55 years old. CDR3 in DNA: TGTGCCAGCAGCTTAATAACTAGCGGGAGGAACAATGAGCAGTTCTTC. It yields the protein CASSLITSGRNNEQFF.